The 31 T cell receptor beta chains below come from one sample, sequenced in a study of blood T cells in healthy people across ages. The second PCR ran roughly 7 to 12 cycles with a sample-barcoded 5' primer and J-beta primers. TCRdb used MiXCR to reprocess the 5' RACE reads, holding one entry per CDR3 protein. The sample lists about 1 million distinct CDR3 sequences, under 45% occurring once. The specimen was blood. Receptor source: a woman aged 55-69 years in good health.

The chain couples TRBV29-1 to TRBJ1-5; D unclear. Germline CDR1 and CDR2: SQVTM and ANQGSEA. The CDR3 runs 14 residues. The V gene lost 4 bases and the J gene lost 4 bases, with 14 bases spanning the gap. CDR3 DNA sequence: TGCAGCGTTGCGGTGGAAGGGAGGAATCAGCCCCAGCATTTT. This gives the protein CSVAVEGRNQPQHF.

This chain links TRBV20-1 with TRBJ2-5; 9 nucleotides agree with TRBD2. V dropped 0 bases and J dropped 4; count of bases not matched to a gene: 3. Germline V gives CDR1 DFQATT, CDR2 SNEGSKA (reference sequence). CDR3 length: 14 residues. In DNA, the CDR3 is TGCAGTGCTAGAGAGCCGGGACTAGCAGAGACCCAGTACTTC. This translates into CSAREPGLAETQYF.

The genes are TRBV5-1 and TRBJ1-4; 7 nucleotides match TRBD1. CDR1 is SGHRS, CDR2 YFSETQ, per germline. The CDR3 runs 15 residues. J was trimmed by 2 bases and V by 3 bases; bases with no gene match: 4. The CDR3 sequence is CASSSLQGTNEKLFF. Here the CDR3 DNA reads TGCGCCAGCAGCTCACTACAGGGGACTAATGAAAAACTGTTTTTT.

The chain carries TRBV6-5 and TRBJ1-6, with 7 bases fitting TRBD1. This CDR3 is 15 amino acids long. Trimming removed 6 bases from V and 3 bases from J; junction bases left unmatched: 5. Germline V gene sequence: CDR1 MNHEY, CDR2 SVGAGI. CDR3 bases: TGTGCCAGCAGCCGCACAGGGGACTATAATTCACCCCTCCACTTT. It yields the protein CASSRTGDYNSPLHF.

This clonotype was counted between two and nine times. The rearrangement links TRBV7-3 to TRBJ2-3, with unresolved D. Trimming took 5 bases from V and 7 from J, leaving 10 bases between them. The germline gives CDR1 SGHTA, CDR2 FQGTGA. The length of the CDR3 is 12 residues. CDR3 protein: CASSPNGNTQYF. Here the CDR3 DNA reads TGTGCCAGCAGCCCGAACGGAAATACGCAGTATTTT.

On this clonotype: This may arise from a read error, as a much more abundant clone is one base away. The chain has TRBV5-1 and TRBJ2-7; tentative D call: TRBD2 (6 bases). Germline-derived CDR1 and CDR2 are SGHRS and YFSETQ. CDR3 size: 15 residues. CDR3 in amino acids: CASSRTLEGPPERYF. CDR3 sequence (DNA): TGCGCCAGCAGTCGGACTTTGGAGGGCCCTCCCGAGCGGTACTTC.

The CDR3: CASSLGGGGGYEQYF. In nucleotides, the CDR3 is TGTGCCAGCAGCTTGGGGGGCGGGGGAGGCTACGAGCAGTACTTC. The chain couples TRBV5-6 to TRBJ2-7; TRBD2 agrees at 7 bases. The V segment lost 0 bases and the J segment 3 bases; nucleotides outside the gene matches: 6. This CDR3 is 15 amino acids long. Germline-derived CDR1 and CDR2 are SGHDT and YYEEEE.

The CDR3 bases are TGCAGTGCTAGAGATCCCCCTGACATCGAGCAGTTCTTC. Amino acids: CSARDPPDIEQFF. The rearrangement links TRBV20-1 to TRBJ2-1; D unclear. V gave up 0 bases and J gave up 10 bases, with 13 bases separating them. Per the germline V gene, CDR1 is DFQATT and CDR2 is SNEGSKA (reference sequence). The CDR3 sequence is 13 residues long.

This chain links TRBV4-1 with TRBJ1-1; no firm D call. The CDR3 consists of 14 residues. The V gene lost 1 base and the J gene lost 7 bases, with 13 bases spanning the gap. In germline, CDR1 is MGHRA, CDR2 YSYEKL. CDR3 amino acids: CASSQVPQVVEAFF. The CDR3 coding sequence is TGCGCCAGCAGCCAAGTTCCTCAGGTCGTTGAAGCTTTCTTT.

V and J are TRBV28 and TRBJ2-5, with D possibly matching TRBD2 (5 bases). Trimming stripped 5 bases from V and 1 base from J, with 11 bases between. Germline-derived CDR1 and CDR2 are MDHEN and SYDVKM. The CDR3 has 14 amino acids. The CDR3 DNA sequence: TGTGCCAGCAGTCCTCAGCGGCTCCAAGAGACCCAGTACTTC. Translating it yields CASSPQRLQETQYF. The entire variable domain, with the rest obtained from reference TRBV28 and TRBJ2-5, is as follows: DVKVTQSSRYLVKRTGEKVFLECVQDMDHENMFWYRQDPGLGLRLIYFSYDVKMKEKGDIPEGYSVSREKKERFSLILESASTNQTSMYLCASSPQRLQETQYFGPGTRLLVL.

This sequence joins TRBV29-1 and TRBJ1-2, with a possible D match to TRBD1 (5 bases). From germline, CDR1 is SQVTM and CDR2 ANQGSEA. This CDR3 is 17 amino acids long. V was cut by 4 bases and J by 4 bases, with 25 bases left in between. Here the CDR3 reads CSVAEYSKRGRTYGYTF. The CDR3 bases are TGCAGCGTTGCGGAATACTCCAAAAGGGGACGGACCTATGGCTACACCTTC.

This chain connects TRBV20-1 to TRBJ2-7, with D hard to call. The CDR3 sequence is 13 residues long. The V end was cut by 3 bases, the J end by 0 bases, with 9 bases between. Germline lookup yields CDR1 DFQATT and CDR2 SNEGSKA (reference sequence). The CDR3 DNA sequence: TGCAGTGCTAGGACTTTCATCTCCTACGAGCAGTACTTC. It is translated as CSARTFISYEQYF.

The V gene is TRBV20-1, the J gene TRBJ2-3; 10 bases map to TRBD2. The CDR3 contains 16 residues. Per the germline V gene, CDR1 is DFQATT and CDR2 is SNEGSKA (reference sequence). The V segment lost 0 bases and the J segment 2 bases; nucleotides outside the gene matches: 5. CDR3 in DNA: TGCAGTGCTAGAGACGTGGGGACTAGCGCCACAGATACGCAGTATTTT. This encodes CSARDVGTSATDTQYF.

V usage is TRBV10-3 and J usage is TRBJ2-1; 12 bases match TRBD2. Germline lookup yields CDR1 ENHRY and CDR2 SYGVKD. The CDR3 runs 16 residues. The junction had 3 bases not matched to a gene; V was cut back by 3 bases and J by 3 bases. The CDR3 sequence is CAISDPTSGSYNEQFF. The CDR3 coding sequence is TGTGCCATCAGTGACCCGACTAGCGGGAGCTACAATGAGCAGTTCTTC.

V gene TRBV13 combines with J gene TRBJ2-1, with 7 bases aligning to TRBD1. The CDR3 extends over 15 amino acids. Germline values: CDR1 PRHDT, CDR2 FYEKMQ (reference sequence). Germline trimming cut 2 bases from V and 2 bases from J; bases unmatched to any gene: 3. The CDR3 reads CASSLRGGTYNEQFF. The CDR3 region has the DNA TGTGCCAGCAGCTTAAGAGGGGGCACCTACAATGAGCAGTTCTTC.

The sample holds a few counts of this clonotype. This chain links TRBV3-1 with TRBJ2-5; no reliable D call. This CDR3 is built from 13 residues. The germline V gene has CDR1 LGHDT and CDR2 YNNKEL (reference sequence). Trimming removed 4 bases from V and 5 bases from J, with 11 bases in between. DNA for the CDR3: TGTGCCAGCAGCCGGGTCTCCTGGGAGACCCAGTACTTC. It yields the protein CASSRVSWETQYF.

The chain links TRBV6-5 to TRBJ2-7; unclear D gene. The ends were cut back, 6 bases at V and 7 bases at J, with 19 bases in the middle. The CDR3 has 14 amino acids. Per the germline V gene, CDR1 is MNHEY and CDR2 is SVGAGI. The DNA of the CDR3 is TGTGCCAGCAGGGTTGCAGGTTCTAACAATGAGCAGTACTTC. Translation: CASRVAGSNNEQYF.

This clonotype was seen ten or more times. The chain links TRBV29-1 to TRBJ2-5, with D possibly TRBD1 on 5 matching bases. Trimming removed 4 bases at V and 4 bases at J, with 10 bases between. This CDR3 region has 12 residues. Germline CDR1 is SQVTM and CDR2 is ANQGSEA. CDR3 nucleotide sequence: TGCAGCGTTGTCCAGGGTGGAGAGACCCAGTACTTC. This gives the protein CSVVQGGETQYF.

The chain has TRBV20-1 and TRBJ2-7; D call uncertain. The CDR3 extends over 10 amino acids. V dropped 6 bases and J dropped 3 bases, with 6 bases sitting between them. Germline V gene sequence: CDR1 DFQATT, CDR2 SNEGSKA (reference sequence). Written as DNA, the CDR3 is TGCAGTGCGAAATACTACGAGCAGTACTTC. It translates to CSAKYYEQYF.

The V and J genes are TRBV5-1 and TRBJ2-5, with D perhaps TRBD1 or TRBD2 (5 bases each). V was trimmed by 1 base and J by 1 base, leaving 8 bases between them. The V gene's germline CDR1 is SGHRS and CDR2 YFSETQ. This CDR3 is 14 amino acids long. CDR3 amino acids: CASSLMGTQETQYF. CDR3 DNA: TGCGCCAGCAGCTTGATGGGGACCCAAGAGACCCAGTACTTC.

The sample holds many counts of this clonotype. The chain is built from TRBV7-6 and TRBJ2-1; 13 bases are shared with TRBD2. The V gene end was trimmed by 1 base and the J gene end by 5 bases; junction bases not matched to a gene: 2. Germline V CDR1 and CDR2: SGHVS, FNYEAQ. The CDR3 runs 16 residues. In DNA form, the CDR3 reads TGTGCCAGCAGCTTAGTTGGGACTAGCGGGGACAATGAGCAGTTCTTC. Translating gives CASSLVGTSGDNEQFF. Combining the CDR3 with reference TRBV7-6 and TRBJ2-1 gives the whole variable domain GAGVSQSPRYKVTKRGQDVALRCDPISGHVSLYWYRQALGQGPEFLTYFNYEAQQDKSGLPNDRFSAERPEGSISTLTIQRTEQRDSAMYRCASSLVGTSGDNEQFFGPGTRLTVL.

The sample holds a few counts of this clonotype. CDR3 sequence: CASSPRSGNTEAFF. The CDR3 nucleotides read TGTGCCAGCTCACCAAGGTCCGGGAACACTGAAGCTTTCTTT. This sequence joins TRBV18 and TRBJ1-1; no firm D call. The ends were cut back, 2 bases at V and 1 base at J, with 8 bases in the middle. CDR1 is KGHSH and CDR2 is LQKENI in the germline V gene. The CDR3 extends over 14 amino acids.

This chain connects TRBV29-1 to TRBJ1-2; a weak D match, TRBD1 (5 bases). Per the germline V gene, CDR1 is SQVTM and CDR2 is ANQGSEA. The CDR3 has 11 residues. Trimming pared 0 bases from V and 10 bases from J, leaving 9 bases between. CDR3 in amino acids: CSVEENRNYTF. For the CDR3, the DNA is TGCAGCGTTGAAGAAAACAGGAACTACACCTTC.

In DNA form, the CDR3 reads TGCGCCAGCAGCCCCTGGCGGGGTACGAACACCGGGGAGCTGTTTTTT. It is translated as CASSPWRGTNTGELFF. The V and J genes are TRBV5-1 and TRBJ2-2, with TRBD2 as a possible D gene (6 bases). The germline gives CDR1 SGHRS, CDR2 YFSETQ. Trimming took 4 bases from V and 0 from J, leaving 13 bases between them. The CDR3 loop spans 16 amino acids.

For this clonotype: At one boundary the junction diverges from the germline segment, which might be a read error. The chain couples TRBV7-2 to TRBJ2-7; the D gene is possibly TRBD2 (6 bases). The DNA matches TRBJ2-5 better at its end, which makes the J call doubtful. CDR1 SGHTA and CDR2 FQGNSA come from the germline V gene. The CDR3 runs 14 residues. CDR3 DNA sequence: TGCGCCAGCAGCTTAGGTGGGGGGTCGCCGACCCAGTACTTC. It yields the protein CASSLGGGSPTQYF.

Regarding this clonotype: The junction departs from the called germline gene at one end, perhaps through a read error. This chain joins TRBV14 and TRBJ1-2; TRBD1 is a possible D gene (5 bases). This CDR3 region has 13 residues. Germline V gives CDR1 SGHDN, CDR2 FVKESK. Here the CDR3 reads CASSQRGNYGHTF. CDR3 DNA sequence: TGTGCCAGCAGCCAGCGGGGGAACTATGGCCACACCTTC.

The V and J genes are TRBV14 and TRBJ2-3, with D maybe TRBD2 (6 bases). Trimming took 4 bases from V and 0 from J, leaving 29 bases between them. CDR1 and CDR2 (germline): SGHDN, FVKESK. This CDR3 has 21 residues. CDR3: CASSPMPRLTGVILSTDTQYF. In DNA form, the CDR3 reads TGTGCCAGCAGCCCCATGCCCCGGCTAACGGGAGTGATCCTAAGCACAGATACGCAGTATTTT.

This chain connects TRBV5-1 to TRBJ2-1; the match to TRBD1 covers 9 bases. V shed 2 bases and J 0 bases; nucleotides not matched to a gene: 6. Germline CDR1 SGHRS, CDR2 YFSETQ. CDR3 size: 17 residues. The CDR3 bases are TGCGCCAGCAGCTTATTTGGGACAGGGAGCTCCTACAATGAGCAGTTCTTC. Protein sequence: CASSLFGTGSSYNEQFF.

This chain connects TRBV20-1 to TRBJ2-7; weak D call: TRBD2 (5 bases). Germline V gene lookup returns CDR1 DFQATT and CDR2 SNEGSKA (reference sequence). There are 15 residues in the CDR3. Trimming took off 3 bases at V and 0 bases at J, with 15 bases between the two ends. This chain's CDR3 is CSASSPRAGSYEQYF. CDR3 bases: TGCAGTGCTAGTTCCCCCCGGGCGGGCTCCTACGAGCAGTACTTC.

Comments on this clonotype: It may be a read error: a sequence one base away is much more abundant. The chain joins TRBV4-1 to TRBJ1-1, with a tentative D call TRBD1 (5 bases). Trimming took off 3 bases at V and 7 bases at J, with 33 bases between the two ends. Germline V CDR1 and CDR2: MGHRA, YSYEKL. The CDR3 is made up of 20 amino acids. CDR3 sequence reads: CASSHLRFSRHRGAEGEAFF. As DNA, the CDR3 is TGCGCCAGCAGCCATCTACGGTTCTCCCGGCACAGAGGGGCGGAAGGTGAAGCTTTCTTT.

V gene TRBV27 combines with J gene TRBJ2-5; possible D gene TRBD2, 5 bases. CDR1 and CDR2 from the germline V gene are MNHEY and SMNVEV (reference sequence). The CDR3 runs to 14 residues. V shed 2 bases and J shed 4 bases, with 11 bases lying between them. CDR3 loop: CASSLTRLPETQYF. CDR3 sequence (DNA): TGTGCCAGCAGTTTAACACGACTACCAGAGACCCAGTACTTC.